This T cell receptor beta chain was identified during a study of T cell clonotyping in hematopoietic cell transplantation. This CDR3 contains 16 residues. The germline gives CDR1 MNHEY, CDR2 SVGAGI. V was trimmed by 1 base and J by 1 base, leaving 13 bases between them. Using immunoSEQ multiplex PCR, the repertoire was profiled, and TCRdb retains in-frame clones only, with some absent. In the table there are 9,000 to 10,000 clones, under 85% of which are singletons. This rearrangement joins TRBV6-5 to TRBJ2-5, with D possibly matching TRBD1 (6 bases). This clonotype was obtained from a male patient aged 55 to 70 who had an allogeneic stem cell transplant from an unrelated donor, so the T cells may come from the graft donor. Some clones in this sample may be carry-over from other donors' samples. The source was PBMCs, collected at the time of graft-versus-host disease after allogeneic stem cell transplant. In DNA form, the CDR3 reads TGTGCCAGCAGTTACTATCTGGGGGCTTCCCAAGAGACCCAGTACTTC. Translating gives CASSYYLGASQETQYF.